This TCR beta chain stems from a study of CD8 T cells in Susac syndrome. CDR1 GTSNPN and CDR2 SVGIG come from the germline V gene (reference sequence). The CDR3 is made up of 13 amino acids. V lost 4 bases to trimming and J lost 0 bases; unmatched junction nucleotides: 1. With random hexamers, about 0.5 to 1 ug RNA was reverse transcribed. With immunoSEQ multiplex PCR, TCR beta CDR3 was amplified across 54 Vbeta and 13 Jbeta. TCRdb called the immunoSEQ multiplex PCR reads again in MiXCR, with one record for every CDR3 protein. The table lists more than 150,000 distinct CDR3 sequences, approximately 96% of them singletons, with roughly 0.21% in the top ten.

This chain joins TRBV30 and TRBJ2-3; TRBD1 aligns across 7 bases. Sequences were obtained from CD8+ T cells from PBMCs. The receptor was isolated from a human donor with multiple sclerosis. For the CDR3, the DNA is TGTGCCTGGACCAGGGGGAGCACAGATACGCAGTATTTT. Translation gives CAWTRGSTDTQYF.